What follows is one T cell receptor beta chain and its context. Its antigen is not known. One entry per CDR3 protein results from TCRdb running MiXCR on the reads. The sample yields 150,000 to 190,000 distinct CDR3 sequences, 23% seen once. These data originate in a study of T cell repertoires in cytomegalovirus infection. Study summary: Matching HLA type, along with CMV infection, was indicated by public TCR beta signatures.

Study results and limitations: HLA-C-restricted CMV-specific TCR beta clonotypes were dominant in the ex vivo response.

The junction had 3 bases not matched to a gene; V was cut back by 3 bases and J by 1 base. The germline V gene encodes CDR1 SGHRS and CDR2 YFSETQ. The CDR3 is made up of 14 amino acids. The specimen sequenced was PBMCs. The V call is TRBV5-1, the J call TRBJ2-5, with 7 bases fitting TRBD1. The receptor was isolated from a human donor in good health (CMV status not recorded). Some clones in this sample may be carry-over from other donors' samples. CDR3 amino acids: CASSWGTAQETQYF. The CDR3 DNA is TGCGCCAGCAGCTGGGGGACAGCCCAAGAGACCCAGTACTTC.